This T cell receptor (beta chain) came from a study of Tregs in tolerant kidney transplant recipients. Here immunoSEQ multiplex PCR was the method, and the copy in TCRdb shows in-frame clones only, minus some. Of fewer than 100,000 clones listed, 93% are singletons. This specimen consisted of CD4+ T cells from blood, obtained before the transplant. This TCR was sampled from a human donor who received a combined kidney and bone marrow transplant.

The chain's CDR3 is CASSPGAGGRARKTQYF. The CDR3 coding sequence is TGTGCCAGCAGCCCCGGGGCGGGCGGGAGGGCCAGAAAGACCCAGTACTTC. The rearrangement joins TRBV13 to TRBJ2-5; 9 nucleotides align to TRBD2. Germline V CDR1 and CDR2: PRHDT, FYEKMQ (reference sequence). V lost 5 bases, J lost 6 bases, and 16 bases stayed unmatched. The length of the CDR3 is 17 residues.